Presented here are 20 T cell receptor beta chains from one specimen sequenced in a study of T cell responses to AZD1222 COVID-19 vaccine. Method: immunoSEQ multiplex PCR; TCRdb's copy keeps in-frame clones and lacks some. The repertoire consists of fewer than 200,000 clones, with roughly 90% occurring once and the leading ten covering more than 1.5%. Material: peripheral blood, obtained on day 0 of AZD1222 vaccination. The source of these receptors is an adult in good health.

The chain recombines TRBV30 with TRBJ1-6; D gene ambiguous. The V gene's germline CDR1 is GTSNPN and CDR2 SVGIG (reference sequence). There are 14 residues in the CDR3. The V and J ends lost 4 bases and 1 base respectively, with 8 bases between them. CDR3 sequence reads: CAWTDGSYNSPLHF. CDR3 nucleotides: TGTGCCTGGACGGACGGGTCCTATAATTCACCCCTCCACTTT.

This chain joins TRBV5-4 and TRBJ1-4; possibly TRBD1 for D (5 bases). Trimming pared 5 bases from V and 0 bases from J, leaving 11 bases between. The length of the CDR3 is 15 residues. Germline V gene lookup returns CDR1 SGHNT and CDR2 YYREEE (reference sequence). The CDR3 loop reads CASSRTGSTNEKLFF. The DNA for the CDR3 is TGTGCCAGCAGTCGAACAGGTTCAACTAATGAAAAACTGTTTTTT.

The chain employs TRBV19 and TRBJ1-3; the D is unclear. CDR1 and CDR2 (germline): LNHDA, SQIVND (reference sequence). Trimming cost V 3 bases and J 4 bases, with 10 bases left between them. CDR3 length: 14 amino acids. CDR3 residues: CASSMLGWGNTIYF. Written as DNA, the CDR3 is TGTGCCAGTAGTATGCTTGGATGGGGAAACACCATATATTTT.

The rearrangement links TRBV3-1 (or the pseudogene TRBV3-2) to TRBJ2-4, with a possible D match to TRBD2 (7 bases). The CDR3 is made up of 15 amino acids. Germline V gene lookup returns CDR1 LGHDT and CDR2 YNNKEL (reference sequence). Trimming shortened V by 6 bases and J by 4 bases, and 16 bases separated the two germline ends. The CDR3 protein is CASRGGGATKNIQYF. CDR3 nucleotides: TGTGCCAGCAGGGGAGGGGGGGCCACAAAAAACATTCAGTACTTC.

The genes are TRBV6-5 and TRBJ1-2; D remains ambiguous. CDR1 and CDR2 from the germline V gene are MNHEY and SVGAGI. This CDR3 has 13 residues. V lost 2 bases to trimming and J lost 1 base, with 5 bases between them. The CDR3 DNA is TGTGCCAGCAGTTACAACCTTAACTATGGCTACACCTTC. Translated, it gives CASSYNLNYGYTF.

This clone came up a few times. The CDR3 DNA is TGCGCCAGCAGCGGAACCCTAACAGGGGCGACCTACAATGAGCAGTTCTTC. Its protein product is CASSGTLTGATYNEQFF. The chain joins TRBV5-1 to TRBJ2-1, with 7 bases lining up with TRBD1. The CDR3 sequence is 17 residues long. V dropped 4 bases and J dropped 2; count of bases not matched to a gene: 12. Germline V lookup: CDR1 SGHRS, CDR2 YFSETQ.

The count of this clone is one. The CDR3 nucleotides read TGTGCCATCAGTGCGACAGGGGCGAGGTATGGCTACACCTTC. It translates to CAISATGARYGYTF. This chain joins TRBV10-3 and TRBJ1-2; 8 nucleotides line up with TRBD1. Germline V gene sequence: CDR1 ENHRY, CDR2 SYGVKD. V shed 4 bases and J 5 bases; nucleotides not matched to a gene: 6. The CDR3 spans 14 residues.

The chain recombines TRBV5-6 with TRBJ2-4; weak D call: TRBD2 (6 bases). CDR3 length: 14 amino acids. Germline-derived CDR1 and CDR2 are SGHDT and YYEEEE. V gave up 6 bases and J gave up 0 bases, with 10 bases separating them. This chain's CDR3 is CASNLGGAKNIQYF. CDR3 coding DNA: TGTGCCAGCAACCTGGGGGGAGCCAAAAACATTCAGTACTTC.

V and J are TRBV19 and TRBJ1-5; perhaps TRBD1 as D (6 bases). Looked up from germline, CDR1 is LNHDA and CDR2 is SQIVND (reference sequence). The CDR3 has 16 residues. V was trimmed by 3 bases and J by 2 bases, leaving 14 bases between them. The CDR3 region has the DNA TGTGCCAGTAGTATCCCGTGGGGGGCCGGCAATCAGCCCCAGCATTTT. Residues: CASSIPWGAGNQPQHF. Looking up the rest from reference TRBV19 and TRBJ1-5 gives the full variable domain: DGGITQSPKYLFRKEGQNVTLSCEQNLNHDAMYWYRQDPGQGLRLIYYSQIVNDFQKGDIAEGYSVSREKKESFPLTVTSAQKNPTAFYLCASSIPWGAGNQPQHFGDGTRLSIL.

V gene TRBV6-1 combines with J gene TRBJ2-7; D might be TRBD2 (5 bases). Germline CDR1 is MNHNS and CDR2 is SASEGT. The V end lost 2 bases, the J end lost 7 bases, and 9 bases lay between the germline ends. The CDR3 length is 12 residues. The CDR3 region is CASSERGWEQYF. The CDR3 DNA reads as TGTGCCAGCAGTGAACGGGGATGGGAGCAGTACTTC.

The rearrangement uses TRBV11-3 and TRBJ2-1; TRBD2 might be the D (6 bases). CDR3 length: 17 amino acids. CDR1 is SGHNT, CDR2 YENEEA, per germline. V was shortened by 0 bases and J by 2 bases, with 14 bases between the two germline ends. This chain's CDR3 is CASSLDRGSGTYNEQFF. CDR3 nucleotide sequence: TGTGCCAGCAGCTTAGATCGGGGTAGCGGAACCTACAATGAGCAGTTCTTC. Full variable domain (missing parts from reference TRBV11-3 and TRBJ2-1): EAGVVQSPRYKIIEKKQPVAFWCNPISGHNTLYWYLQNLGQGPELLIRYENEEAVDDSQLPKDRFSAERLKGVDSTLKIQPAELGDSAVYLCASSLDRGSGTYNEQFFGPGTRLTVL.

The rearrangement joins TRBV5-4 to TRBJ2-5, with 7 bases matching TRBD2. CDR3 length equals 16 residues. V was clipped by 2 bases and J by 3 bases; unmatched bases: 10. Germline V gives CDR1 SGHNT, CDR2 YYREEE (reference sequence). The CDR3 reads CASSFVPGRGEETQYF. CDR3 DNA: TGTGCCAGCAGCTTCGTCCCGGGCCGGGGGGAAGAGACCCAGTACTTC.

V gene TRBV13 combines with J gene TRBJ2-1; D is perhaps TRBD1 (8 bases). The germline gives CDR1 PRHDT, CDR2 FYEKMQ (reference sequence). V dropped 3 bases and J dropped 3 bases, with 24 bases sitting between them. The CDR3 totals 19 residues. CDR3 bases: TGTGCCAGCAGCTTTCGAGTGCAGGGGGCAAAGCGGGGCTACAATGAGCAGTTCTTC. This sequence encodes CASSFRVQGAKRGYNEQFF.

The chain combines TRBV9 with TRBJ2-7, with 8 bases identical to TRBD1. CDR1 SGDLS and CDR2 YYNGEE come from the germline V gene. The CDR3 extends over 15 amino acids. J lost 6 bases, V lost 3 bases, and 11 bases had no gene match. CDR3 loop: CASSEDLQGAGEQYF. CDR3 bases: TGTGCCAGCAGCGAGGACCTTCAGGGGGCCGGCGAGCAGTACTTC.

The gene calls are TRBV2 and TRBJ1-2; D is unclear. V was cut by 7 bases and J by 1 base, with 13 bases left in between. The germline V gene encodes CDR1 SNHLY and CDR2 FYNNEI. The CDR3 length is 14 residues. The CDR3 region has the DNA TGTGCCAGCACCTCAGGAAGAGTTAACTATGGCTACACCTTC. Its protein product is CASTSGRVNYGYTF.

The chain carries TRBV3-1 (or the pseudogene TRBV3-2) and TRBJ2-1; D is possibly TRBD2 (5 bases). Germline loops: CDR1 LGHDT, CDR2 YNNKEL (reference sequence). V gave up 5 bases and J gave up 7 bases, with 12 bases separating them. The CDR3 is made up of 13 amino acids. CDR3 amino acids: CASSYRDFNEQFF. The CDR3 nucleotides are TGTGCCAGCAGCTACCGGGATTTTAATGAGCAGTTCTTC.

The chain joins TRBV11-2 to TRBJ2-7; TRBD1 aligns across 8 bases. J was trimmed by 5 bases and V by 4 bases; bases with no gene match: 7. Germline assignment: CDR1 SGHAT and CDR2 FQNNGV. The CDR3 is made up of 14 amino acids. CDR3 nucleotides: TGTGCCAGCAGCTCTGGACAGGGCTACCACGAGCAGTACTTC. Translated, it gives CASSSGQGYHEQYF.

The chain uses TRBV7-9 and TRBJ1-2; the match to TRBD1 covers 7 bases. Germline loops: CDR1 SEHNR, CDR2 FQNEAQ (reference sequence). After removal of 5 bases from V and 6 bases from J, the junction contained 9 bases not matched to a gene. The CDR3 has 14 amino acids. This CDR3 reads CASSLFRDRNGYTF. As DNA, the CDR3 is TGTGCCAGCAGCCTGTTCCGGGACAGAAATGGCTACACCTTC.

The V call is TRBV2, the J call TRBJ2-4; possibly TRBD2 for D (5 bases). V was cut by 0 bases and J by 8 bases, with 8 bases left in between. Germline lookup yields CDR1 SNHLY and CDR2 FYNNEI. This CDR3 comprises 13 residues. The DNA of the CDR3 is TGTGCCAGCAGTGAAGCCGGGCGGGACATTCAGTACTTC. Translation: CASSEAGRDIQYF.

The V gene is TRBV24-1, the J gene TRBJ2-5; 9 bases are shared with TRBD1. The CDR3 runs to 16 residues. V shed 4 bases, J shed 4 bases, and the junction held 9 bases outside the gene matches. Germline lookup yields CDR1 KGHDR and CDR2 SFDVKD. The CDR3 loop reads CATSDSATGGRETQYF. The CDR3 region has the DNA TGTGCCACCAGTGACTCCGCTACAGGGGGCAGAGAGACCCAGTACTTC.